Only one count was recorded for the clone carrying this T cell receptor (beta chain). The data derive from a study of patients and donors after allogeneic stem cell transplantation. TCRdb re-analysed the RT-PCR reads in MiXCR, keeping a single row per CDR3 protein. The data show roughly 200,000 distinct CDR3 sequences, 38% seen once. The CDR3 extends over 15 amino acids. Germline-derived CDR1 and CDR2 are SGDLS and YYNGEE. Deletions cut 3 bases from V and 2 bases from J, with 15 bases between. Material: blood, either unsorted or a sorted T cell fraction (not recorded which). This TCR was recovered from a human donor who was either an allogeneic HSCT recipient or a stem cell or donor lymphocyte infusion donor (not recorded which). It is not recorded whose cells these are; they may come from a transplant donor. The chain has TRBV9 and TRBJ2-7; no clear D. CDR3 residues: CASSEGPAPTYEQYF. DNA of the CDR3: TGTGCCAGCAGCGAAGGGCCCGCTCCTACCTACGAGCAGTACTTC.